The entry below gives a single T cell receptor beta chain sequence along with its context. This clone was observed a few times. The target of this receptor is not known. No quality values exist for individual bases; no much larger clone is one base distant. Taken from cysteine to phenylalanine, the CDR3 has 15 residues. The read is trimmed to its CDR3 DNA, 45 bases read in frame from base 1. Trimming leaves V shorter by 4 bases and J shorter by 0 bases, with the junction holding 3 bases beyond the gene matches. CDR1 SGDLS and CDR2 YYNGEE are derived from the germline V gene. The source of the sample is a study of T cell responses to AZD1222 COVID-19 vaccine (dated by TCRdb to about 2021). Some background on the complete study: Because spike-specific TCR depth and breadth did not differ between the two schedules, AZD1222 recipients who got a second dose at roughly 4 weeks were pooled with those who got a second dose at roughly 12 weeks. Trial participants were enrolled by age into subgroups of 18-55, 56-69 and 70-plus years, and 148, 28 and 57 TCR-sequenced participants, respectively, were included in these subgroups. A total of about 230 trial participants underwent TCR sequencing, of whom about 200 received two doses of AZD1222 and about 25 received two doses of the MenACWY control vaccine. The investigation overall reported the following: Most participants were white British and females outnumbered males, and the authors suggested that clonal diversity may have been underestimated. Conclusions about previously exposed vaccinees are limited, since just six AZD1222 recipients were seropositive for SARS-CoV-2 at baseline. After two AZD1222 doses, both the breadth and the depth of spike-specific TCRs were significantly higher than at day 0 and than in MenACWY recipients. The 56-69-year group was small, and its depth increase did not reach significance, likely because of low power. No day 14 peak-response samples were available, so repertoires were characterized only after the peak T cell response. Nearly half of unique spike-specific TCRs reportedly recognized epitopes outside regions mutated in the B.1.351 and B.1.1.7 variants. CD4 TCRs associated with the vaccine covered the entire spike protein, and the dominant responses were in regions 160-218 and 743-854.

The CDR3 regions of human TCRbeta chains were analyzed by immunosequencing. Concerning the study's data processing: Repertoire TCRs were checked for matches against a reference library of SARS-CoV-2-specific TCRs that had been generated using the MIRA antigen-specificity platform. Breadth was defined as the fraction of unique TCRs that were SARS-CoV-2-associated. Depth was defined as the fraction of total T cells that were SARS-CoV-2-associated. Each spike-specific TCR was assigned to its reactive spike region and to a CD4 or CD8 class using the MIRA data. Log10-transformed breadth and depth values were compared by one-way ANOVA with Sidak's multiple comparisons tests. Imported from immuneACCESS, the table was reduced by TCRdb to in-frame sequences with V and J called. These copies leave out some clones; in studies compared against another copy, an unresolved V gene accounts for under half, and the cause of the remainder is not known. The V and J calls and clone size are taken from that table; D and trimming were inferred from the DNA. The sample contains about 97,000 clones, 70% to 90% of them found a single time. Of the sample, 2.8% is held by the ten largest clones.

The time point label, read with the paper, signifies: baseline before first vaccination. Vaccinee samples came from UK trials COV001 and COV002, including a single-blind randomized controlled phase 2/3 trial of AZD1222 (ChAdOx1 nCoV-19) in healthy adults. Trial participant PBMC samples were collected at day 0 and day 28 after the second dose for TCRbeta chain sequencing. The sequence is built from TRBV9 and TRBJ1-1; 10 bases in the middle match TRBD1. The sample in question was peripheral blood, obtained on day 0 of AZD1222 vaccination. This clonotype originated in an adult in good health. This receptor has the CDR3 CASSPGQGVNTEAFF. The DNA sequence is given as TGTGCCAGCAGCCCCGGACAGGGGGTGAACACTGAAGCTTTCTTT.